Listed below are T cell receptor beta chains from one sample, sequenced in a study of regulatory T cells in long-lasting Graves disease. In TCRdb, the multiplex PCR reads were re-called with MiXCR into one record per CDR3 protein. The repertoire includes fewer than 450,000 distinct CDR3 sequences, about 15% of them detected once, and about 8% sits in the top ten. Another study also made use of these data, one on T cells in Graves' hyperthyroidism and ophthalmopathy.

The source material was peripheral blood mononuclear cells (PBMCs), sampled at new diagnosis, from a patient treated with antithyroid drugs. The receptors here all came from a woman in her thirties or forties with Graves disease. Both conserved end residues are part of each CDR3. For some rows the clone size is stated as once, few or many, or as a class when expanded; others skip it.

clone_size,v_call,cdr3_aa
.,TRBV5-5,CASSFLLAGENEQFF
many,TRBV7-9,CASSSPGTGELFF
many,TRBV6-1,CASHQLGQLEAFF
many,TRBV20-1,CSAKAGQTGGEQYF
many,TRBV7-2,CASSLRQGVGGNEQFF
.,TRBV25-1,CASSEFFAPLGYNEQFF
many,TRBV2,CASSVAGGLTDTQYF
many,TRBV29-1,CSARGAGGNTIYF
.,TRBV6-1,CASRPPANSYEQYF
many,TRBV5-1,CASSLSTASNTEAFF
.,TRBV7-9,CASSFYTGGGGQFF
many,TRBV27,CASRLNRAYGYTF
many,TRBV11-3,CASAFSGGNYGYTF
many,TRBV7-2,CASSLVRFIGLAGEETQYF
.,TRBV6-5,CASSYGAETDTQYF
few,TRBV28,CASSLVSRNQETQYF
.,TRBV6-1,CASKDRGSNQPQHF
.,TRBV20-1,CSARGDYATGELFF
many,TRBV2,CASIRAQGRTDTQYF
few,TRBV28,CASSPWDRVETGELFF
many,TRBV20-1,CSAPLAGVVYEQFF
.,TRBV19,CASRSGSRKVNTGELFF
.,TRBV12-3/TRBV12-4,CASLATNEQFF
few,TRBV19,CASSPWRGRLNEQFF
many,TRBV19,CASRMDSHTGELFF
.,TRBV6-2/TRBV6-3,CASITNQYNQPQHF
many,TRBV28,CASSSPGGVETQYF
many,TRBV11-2,CASSSQGQRNEKLFF
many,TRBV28,CASSLPPGEDWTTNLYNEQFF
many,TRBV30,CAWSELAGGHSGANVLTF
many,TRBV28,CASNQGQGMNTEAFF
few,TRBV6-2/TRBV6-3,CASSEAGARRTEAFF
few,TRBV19,CASSIPAASGTNEQFF
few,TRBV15,CAASRDLGEQFF
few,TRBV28,CASSPRGQGDEQYF
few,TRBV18,CASSLRQGETRGIPGELFF
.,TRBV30,CAWSNRGQGVQPQHF
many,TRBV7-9,CASSSTTSYGYTF
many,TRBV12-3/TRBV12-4,CASSFVDGYTF
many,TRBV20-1,CSARSAGVYEQYF
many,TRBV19,CASSIGGGTYNEQFF
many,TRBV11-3,CASSLGLAGGPREQFF
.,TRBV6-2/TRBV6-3,CASSYLDTGELFF
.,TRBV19,CASSTGLAGPWFF
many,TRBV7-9,CASSRPLEYRDGEYNEQFF
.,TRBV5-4,CASSSGTGADTQYF
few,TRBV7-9,CASSIHPSRAWADSGANVLTF
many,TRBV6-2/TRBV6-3,CASSKRTAKGGTVADTQYF
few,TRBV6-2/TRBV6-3,CASSASGASELFF
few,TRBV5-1,CASSLDKGVLNEQFF
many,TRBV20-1,CSASRDERTGELFF
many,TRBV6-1,CASRTGLNSPLHF
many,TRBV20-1,CSAKRVGGNEQFF